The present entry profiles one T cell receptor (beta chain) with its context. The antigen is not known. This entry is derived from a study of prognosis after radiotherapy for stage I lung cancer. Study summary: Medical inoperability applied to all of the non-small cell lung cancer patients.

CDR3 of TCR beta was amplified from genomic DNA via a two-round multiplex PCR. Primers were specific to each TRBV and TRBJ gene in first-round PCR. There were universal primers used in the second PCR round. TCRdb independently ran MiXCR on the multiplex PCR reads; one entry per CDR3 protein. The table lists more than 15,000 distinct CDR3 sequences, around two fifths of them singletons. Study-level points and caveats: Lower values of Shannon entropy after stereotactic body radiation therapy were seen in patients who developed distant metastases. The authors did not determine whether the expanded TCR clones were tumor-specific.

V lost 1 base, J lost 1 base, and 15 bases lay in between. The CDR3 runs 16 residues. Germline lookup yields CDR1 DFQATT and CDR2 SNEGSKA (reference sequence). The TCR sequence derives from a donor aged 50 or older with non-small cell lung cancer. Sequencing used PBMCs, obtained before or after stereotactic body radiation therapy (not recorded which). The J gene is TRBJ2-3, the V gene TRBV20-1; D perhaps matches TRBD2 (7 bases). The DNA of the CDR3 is TGCAGTGCTAGAGGAGGGGGGGGGGTGGGCACAGATACGCAGTATTTT. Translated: CSARGGGGVGTDTQYF.